The 20 T cell receptor beta chains reported below all come from one sample, sequenced in a study of T cell responses to AZD1222 COVID-19 vaccine. Profiling relied on immunoSEQ multiplex PCR, and the TCRdb table lists in-frame clones only, not all of them. Among around 130,000 clones, around nine tenths were seen once, and the ten largest hold approximately 1.2%. Source: peripheral blood, taken 28 days after the second AZD1222 dose. The receptor source for this set is an adult who received the AZD1222 COVID-19 vaccine.

V and J are TRBV20-1 and TRBJ1-1; D is ambiguous. The germline V gene encodes CDR1 DFQATT and CDR2 SNEGSKA (reference sequence). CDR3 length: 11 amino acids. The V gene lost 3 bases and the J gene lost 8 bases, with 10 bases spanning the gap. CDR3 nucleotide sequence: TGCAGTGCTAGCCAAATAGAAGAAGCTTTCTTT. Amino acid sequence: CSASQIEEAFF.

The rearrangement joins TRBV7-9 to TRBJ2-7; 9 bases fit TRBD1. This CDR3 contains 14 residues. Germline V lookup: CDR1 SEHNR, CDR2 FQNEAQ (reference sequence). V dropped 4 bases and J dropped 4; count of bases not matched to a gene: 5. Here the CDR3 reads CASSYRDRVYEQYF. CDR3 bases: TGTGCCAGCAGCTACCGGGACAGGGTATACGAGCAGTACTTC.

The chain couples TRBV30 to TRBJ2-2; the match to TRBD2 covers 10 bases. Germline loops: CDR1 GTSNPN, CDR2 SVGIG (reference sequence). The CDR3 totals 16 residues. V gave up 2 bases and J gave up 5 bases; unmatched junction bases: 8. The CDR3: CAWSQLAGDGTGELFF. The CDR3 bases are TGTGCCTGGAGTCAGCTAGCGGGAGATGGGACCGGGGAGCTGTTTTTT.

The CDR3 sequence: CATSDSTGYEQYF. CDR3 coding DNA: TGTGCCACCAGTGATTCGACAGGATACGAGCAGTACTTC. This sequence joins TRBV24-1 and TRBJ2-7; D may be TRBD1 (6 bases). CDR1 is KGHDR and CDR2 is SFDVKD in the germline V gene. The CDR3 is 13 residues long. Trimming took 2 bases from V and 4 from J, leaving 8 bases between them.

The chain links TRBV27 to TRBJ2-3; no clear D gene. Germline CDR1 MNHEY, CDR2 SMNVEV (reference sequence). Trimming took off 5 bases at V and 6 bases at J, with 6 bases between the two ends. The CDR3 extends over 11 amino acids. The CDR3 protein is CASSQRDTQYF. Written as DNA, the CDR3 is TGTGCCAGCAGTCAAAGGGATACGCAGTATTTT.

The chain employs TRBV18 and TRBJ1-6; D gene unclear. This CDR3 contains 13 residues. Trimming took 5 bases from V and 5 from J, leaving 7 bases between them. Germline lookup yields CDR1 KGHSH and CDR2 LQKENI. CDR3 in DNA: TGTGCCAGCTCAAGGGAGGATAATTCACCCCTCCACTTT. Residues: CASSREDNSPLHF.

The chain is built from TRBV7-3 and TRBJ2-5, with 8 positions matching TRBD2. Germline assignment: CDR1 SGHTA and CDR2 FQGTGA. J lost 4 bases, V lost 2 bases, and 6 bases had no gene match. The CDR3 contains 15 residues. Here the CDR3 reads CASSLVGGASETQYF. CDR3 DNA: TGTGCCAGCAGCTTAGTCGGGGGGGCCTCAGAGACCCAGTACTTC.

The chain couples TRBV7-2 to TRBJ1-3; 7 bases fit TRBD1. The length of the CDR3 is 16 residues. Germline V CDR1 and CDR2: SGHTA, FQGNSA. The ends lost 5 bases at V and 0 bases at J; junction bases unmatched: 7. DNA of the CDR3: TGTGCCAGCAGCGCAGACAGGGCGTTCTCTGGAAACACCATATATTTT. This codes for CASSADRAFSGNTIYF. The complete variable domain, with remaining parts taken from reference TRBV7-2 and TRBJ1-3, reads GAGVSQSPSNKVTEKGKDVELRCDPISGHTALYWYRQSLGQGLEFLIYFQGNSAPDKSGLPSDRFSAERTGGSVSTLTIQRTQQEDSAVYLCASSADRAFSGNTIYFGEGSWLTVV.

The gene calls are TRBV4-1 and TRBJ2-5, with D possibly called TRBD1 or TRBD2 (6 bases each). Per germline, CDR1 MGHRA and CDR2 YSYEKL. Trimming left V 3 bases short and J 2 bases short, with 16 bases between. The CDR3 has 16 amino acids. DNA for the CDR3: TGCGCCAGCAGCCAGGGTCGACAGGAGGGGCAAGAGACCCAGTACTTC. It is translated as CASSQGRQEGQETQYF.

V and J are TRBV5-1 and TRBJ1-3, with D unresolved. This CDR3 has 12 residues. Germline assignment: CDR1 SGHRS and CDR2 YFSETQ. Trimming removed 2 bases at V and 4 bases at J, with 4 bases between. Here the CDR3 reads CASSFEGNTIYF. The DNA of the CDR3 is TGCGCCAGCAGCTTCGAGGGAAACACCATATATTTT.

The CDR3 loop is CASSLETGAMTEAFF. The DNA for the CDR3 is TGCGCCAGCAGCTTGGAAACGGGGGCGATGACTGAAGCTTTCTTT. The chain couples TRBV5-1 to TRBJ1-1, with a possible D match to TRBD1 (6 bases). The length of the CDR3 is 15 residues. In germline, CDR1 is SGHRS, CDR2 YFSETQ. Trimming took off 0 bases at V and 5 bases at J, with 14 bases between the two ends.

The V and J genes are TRBV5-6 and TRBJ1-2; D might be TRBD1 (5 bases). The CDR3 runs to 12 residues. V dropped 4 bases and J dropped 4 bases, with 8 bases sitting between them. CDR1 and CDR2 from the germline V gene are SGHDT and YYEEEE. The CDR3 loop is CASSRDVYGYTF. The DNA for the CDR3 is TGTGCCAGCAGCCGGGACGTCTATGGCTACACCTTC.

This CDR3 reads CASSSDRADSPLHF. CDR3 DNA sequence: TGTGCCAGCAGTTCAGACAGGGCGGATTCACCCCTCCACTTT. This chain uses TRBV27 with TRBJ1-6; 7 bases are a match to TRBD1. V lost 4 bases and J lost 8; bases outside the gene matches: 5. The CDR3 is made up of 14 amino acids. CDR1 MNHEY and CDR2 SMNVEV come from the germline V gene (reference sequence).

This clone was recorded only once. CDR3 amino acids: CASSLDHGTVTDTQYF. CDR3 DNA sequence: TGTGCCAGCTCACTAGATCACGGGACGGTTACAGATACGCAGTATTTT. The V gene is TRBV18, the J gene TRBJ2-3, with D possibly being TRBD1 or TRBD2 (5 bases each). Between the trimmed V and J ends, which lost 4 bases and 3 bases, there was a span of 17 bases. CDR3 length: 16 residues. Per the germline V gene, CDR1 is KGHSH and CDR2 is LQKENI. Complete variable domain (other parts from reference TRBV18 and TRBJ2-3): NAGVMQNPRHLVRRRGQEARLRCSPMKGHSHVYWYRQLPEEGLKFMVYLQKENIIDESGMPKERFSAEFPKEGPSILRIQQVVRGDSAAYFCASSLDHGTVTDTQYFGPGTRLTVL.

The gene calls are TRBV28 and TRBJ1-5; the D is unclear. CDR3 size: 13 residues. Germline-derived CDR1 and CDR2 are MDHEN and SYDVKM. The ends were cut back, 9 bases at V and 6 bases at J, with 15 bases in the middle. CDR3: CASHNRLGQPQHF. In nucleotides, the CDR3 is TGTGCCAGTCACAACCGACTGGGTCAGCCCCAGCATTTT. Full variable domain (remainder filled in from reference TRBV28 and TRBJ1-5): DVKVTQSSRYLVKRTGEKVFLECVQDMDHENMFWYRQDPGLGLRLIYFSYDVKMKEKGDIPEGYSVSREKKERFSLILESASTNQTSMYLCASHNRLGQPQHFGDGTRLSIL.

The V and J genes are TRBV5-1 and TRBJ1-4; TRBD1 might be the D (6 bases). This CDR3 spans 17 amino acids. V was clipped by 0 bases and J by 0 bases, with 12 bases between them. Germline V gene sequence: CDR1 SGHRS, CDR2 YFSETQ. CDR3 DNA sequence: TGCGCCAGCAGCTTGGCGGGGGCGATTGCAACTAATGAAAAACTGTTTTTT. It translates to CASSLAGAIATNEKLFF.

The CDR3 protein is CASKSSLAGVGEQYF. In nucleotides, the CDR3 is TGTGCCAGTAAAAGCTCACTAGCGGGAGTTGGCGAGCAGTACTTC. V is TRBV19 and J is TRBJ2-7; 11 nucleotides align to TRBD2. Trimming cost V 7 bases and J 6 bases; bases outside gene matches: 11. Per germline, CDR1 LNHDA and CDR2 SQIVND (reference sequence). This CDR3 contains 15 residues.

This clone was counted a single time. This chain uses TRBV30 with TRBJ2-1; no clear D. CDR1 GTSNPN and CDR2 SVGIG come from the germline V gene (reference sequence). Trimming shortened V by 0 bases and J by 9 bases, and 15 bases separated the two germline ends. This CDR3 contains 14 residues. The CDR3 DNA reads TGTGCCTGGAGTGTTATTCACACGTTGAGTGAGCAGTTCTTC. Amino acids: CAWSVIHTLSEQFF. Based on the CDR3 plus reference TRBV30 and TRBJ2-1, the full variable domain is SQTIHQWPATLVQPVGSPLSLECTVEGTSNPNLYWYRQAAGRGLQLLFYSVGIGQISSEVPQNLSASRPQDRQFILSSKKLLLSDSGFYLCAWSVIHTLSEQFFGPGTRLTVL.

In DNA form, the CDR3 reads TGTGCCAGCAGCTATTATGCCTGGAAGAAGAGTGGCTTCGAGCAGTACTTC. It encodes CASSYYAWKKSGFEQYF. The rearrangement links TRBV7-9 to TRBJ2-7; D call uncertain. This CDR3 has 17 residues. CDR1 is SEHNR and CDR2 is FQNEAQ in the germline V gene (reference sequence). V dropped 4 bases and J dropped 6 bases, with 25 bases sitting between them.

This chain connects TRBV2 to TRBJ2-5; 10 nucleotides match TRBD2. After removal of 8 bases from V and 5 bases from J, the junction contained 8 bases not matched to a gene. The CDR3 is 14 residues long. CDR1 is SNHLY and CDR2 is FYNNEI in the germline V gene. The DNA for the CDR3 is TGTGCCAGCGGAAGCGGGAGGGCCCAGGAGACCCAGTACTTC. The encoded protein is CASGSGRAQETQYF.